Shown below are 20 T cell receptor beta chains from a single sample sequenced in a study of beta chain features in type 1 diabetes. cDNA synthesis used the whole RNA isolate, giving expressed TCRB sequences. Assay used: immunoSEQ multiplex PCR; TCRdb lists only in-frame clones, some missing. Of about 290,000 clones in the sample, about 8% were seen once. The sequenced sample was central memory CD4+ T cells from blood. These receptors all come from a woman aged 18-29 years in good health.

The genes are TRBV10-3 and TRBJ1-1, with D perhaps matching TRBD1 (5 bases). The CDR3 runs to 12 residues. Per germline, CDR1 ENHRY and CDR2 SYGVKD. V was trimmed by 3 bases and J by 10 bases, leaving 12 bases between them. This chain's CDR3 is CAISDHVGTAFF. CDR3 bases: TGTGCCATCAGTGACCACGTGGGGACAGCTTTCTTT.

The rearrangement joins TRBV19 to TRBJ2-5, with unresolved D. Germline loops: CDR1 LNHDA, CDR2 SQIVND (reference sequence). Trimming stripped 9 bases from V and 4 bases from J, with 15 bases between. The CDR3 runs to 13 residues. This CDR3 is CASQYSLSETQYF. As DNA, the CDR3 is TGTGCCAGCCAGTACAGTCTATCAGAGACCCAGTACTTC.

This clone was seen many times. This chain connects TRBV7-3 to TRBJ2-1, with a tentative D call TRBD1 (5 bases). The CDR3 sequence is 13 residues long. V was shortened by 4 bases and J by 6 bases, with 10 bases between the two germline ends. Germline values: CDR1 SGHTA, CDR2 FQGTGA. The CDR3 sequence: CASSSQGFNEQFF. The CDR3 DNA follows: TGTGCCAGCAGCTCCCAGGGTTTCAATGAGCAGTTCTTC. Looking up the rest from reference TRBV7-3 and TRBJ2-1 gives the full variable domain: GAGVSQTPSNKVTEKGKYVELRCDPISGHTALYWYRQSLGQGPEFLIYFQGTGAADDSGLPNDRFFAVRPEGSVSTLKIQRTERGDSAVYLCASSSQGFNEQFFGPGTRLTVL.

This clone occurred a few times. Here the CDR3 reads CASSLESRDWKETQYF. CDR3 coding DNA: TGTGCCAGCAGCTTAGAGTCCCGGGACTGGAAAGAGACCCAGTACTTC. V gene TRBV7-7 combines with J gene TRBJ2-5, with D perhaps matching TRBD2 (6 bases). The V gene lost 1 base and the J gene lost 3 bases, with 15 bases spanning the gap. Germline CDR1 and CDR2: SSHAT and FNYEAQ (reference sequence). The CDR3 spans 16 residues.

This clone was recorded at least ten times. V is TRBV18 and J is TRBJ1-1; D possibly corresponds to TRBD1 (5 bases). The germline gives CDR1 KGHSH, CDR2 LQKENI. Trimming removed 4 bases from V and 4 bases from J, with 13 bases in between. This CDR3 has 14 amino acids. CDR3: CASSLAGRLTEAFF. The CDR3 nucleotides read TGTGCCAGCTCACTAGCGGGACGGCTCACTGAAGCTTTCTTT.

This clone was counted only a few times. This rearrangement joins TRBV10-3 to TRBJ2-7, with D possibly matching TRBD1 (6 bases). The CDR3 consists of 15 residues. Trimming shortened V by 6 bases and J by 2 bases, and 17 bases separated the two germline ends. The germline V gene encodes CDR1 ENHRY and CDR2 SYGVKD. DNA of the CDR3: TGTGCCATCAGGGAGAATGGGGGCAACCCCTACGAGCAGTACTTC. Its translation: CAIRENGGNPYEQYF.

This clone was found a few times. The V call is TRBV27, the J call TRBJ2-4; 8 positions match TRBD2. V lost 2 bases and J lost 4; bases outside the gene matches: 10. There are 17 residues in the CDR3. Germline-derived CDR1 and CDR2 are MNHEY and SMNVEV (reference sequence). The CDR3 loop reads CASSLQFSGVRKNIQYF. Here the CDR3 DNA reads TGTGCCAGCAGTTTACAATTTAGCGGGGTTAGGAAAAACATTCAGTACTTC.

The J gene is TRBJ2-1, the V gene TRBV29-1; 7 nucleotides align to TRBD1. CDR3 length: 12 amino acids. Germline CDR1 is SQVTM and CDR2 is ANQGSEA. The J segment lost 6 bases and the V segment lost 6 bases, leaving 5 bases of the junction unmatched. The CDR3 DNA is TGCAGCGTCCGGGACAGACCCAATGAGCAGTTCTTC. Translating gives CSVRDRPNEQFF.

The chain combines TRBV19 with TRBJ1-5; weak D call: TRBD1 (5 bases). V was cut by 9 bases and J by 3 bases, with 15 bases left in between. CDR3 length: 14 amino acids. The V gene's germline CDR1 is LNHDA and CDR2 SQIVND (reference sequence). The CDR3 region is CASPTVRDNQPQHF. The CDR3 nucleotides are TGTGCCAGCCCGACAGTACGGGACAATCAGCCCCAGCATTTT.

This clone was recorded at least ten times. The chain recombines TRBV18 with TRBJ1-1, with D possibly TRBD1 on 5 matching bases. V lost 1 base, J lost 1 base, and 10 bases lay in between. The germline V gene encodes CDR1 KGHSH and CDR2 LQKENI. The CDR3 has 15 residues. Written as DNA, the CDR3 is TGTGCCAGCTCACCACGTCCCAGGGAGAACACTGAAGCTTTCTTT. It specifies CASSPRPRENTEAFF.

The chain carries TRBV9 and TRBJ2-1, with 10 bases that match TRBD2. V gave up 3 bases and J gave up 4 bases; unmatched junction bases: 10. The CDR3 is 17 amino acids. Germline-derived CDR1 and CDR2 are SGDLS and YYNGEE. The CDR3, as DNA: TGTGCCAGCAGCGCTCCTAGCGGGAGCCCGGGATACAATGAGCAGTTCTTC. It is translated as CASSAPSGSPGYNEQFF.

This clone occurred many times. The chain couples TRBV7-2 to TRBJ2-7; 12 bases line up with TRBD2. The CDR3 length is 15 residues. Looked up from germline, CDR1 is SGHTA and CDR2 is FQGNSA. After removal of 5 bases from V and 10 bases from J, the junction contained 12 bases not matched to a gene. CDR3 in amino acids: CASSPALAGGGVQYF. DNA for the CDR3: TGTGCCAGCAGCCCGGCACTAGCGGGAGGTGGGGTCCAGTACTTC. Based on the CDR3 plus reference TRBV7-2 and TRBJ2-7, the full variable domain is GAGVSQSPSNKVTEKGKDVELRCDPISGHTALYWYRQSLGQGLEFLIYFQGNSAPDKSGLPSDRFSAERTGGSVSTLTIQRTQQEDSAVYLCASSPALAGGGVQYFGPGTRLTVT.

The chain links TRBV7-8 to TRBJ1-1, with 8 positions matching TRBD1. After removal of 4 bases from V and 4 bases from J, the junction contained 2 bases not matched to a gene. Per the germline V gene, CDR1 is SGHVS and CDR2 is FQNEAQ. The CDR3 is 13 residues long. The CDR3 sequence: CASSSGGLTEAFF. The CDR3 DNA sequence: TGTGCCAGCAGCTCAGGGGGCCTCACTGAAGCTTTCTTT.

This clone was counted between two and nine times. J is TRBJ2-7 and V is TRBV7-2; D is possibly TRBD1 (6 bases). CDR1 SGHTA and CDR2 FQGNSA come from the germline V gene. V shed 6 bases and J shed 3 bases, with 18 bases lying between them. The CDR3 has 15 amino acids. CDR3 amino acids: CASSQDRERFYEQYV. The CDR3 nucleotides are TGTGCCAGCAGTCAGGACAGAGAGAGGTTCTACGAGCAGTACGTC.

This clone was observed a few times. The CDR3 nucleotides are TGTGCCAGCGGATGGCGGGAGCAGTTCTTC. Its translation: CASGWREQFF. This chain joins TRBV6-6 and TRBJ2-1; no reliable D call. The germline V gene encodes CDR1 MNHNY and CDR2 SVGAGI (reference sequence). With 8 bases removed from V and 10 bases from J, the gap between germline ends came to 9 bases. The CDR3 contains 10 residues.

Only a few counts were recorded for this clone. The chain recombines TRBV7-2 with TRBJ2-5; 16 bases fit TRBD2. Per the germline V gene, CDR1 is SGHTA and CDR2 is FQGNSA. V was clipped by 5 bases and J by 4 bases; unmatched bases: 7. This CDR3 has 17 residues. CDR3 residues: CASSTGLAGGLGETQYF. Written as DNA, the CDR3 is TGTGCCAGCAGCACGGGACTAGCGGGGGGGCTGGGAGAGACCCAGTACTTC. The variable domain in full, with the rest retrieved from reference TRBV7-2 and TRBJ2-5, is GAGVSQSPSNKVTEKGKDVELRCDPISGHTALYWYRQSLGQGLEFLIYFQGNSAPDKSGLPSDRFSAERTGGSVSTLTIQRTQQEDSAVYLCASSTGLAGGLGETQYFGPGTRLLVL.

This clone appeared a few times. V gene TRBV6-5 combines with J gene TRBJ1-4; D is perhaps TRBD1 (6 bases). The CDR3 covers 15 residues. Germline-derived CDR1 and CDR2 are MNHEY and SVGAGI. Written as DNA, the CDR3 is TGTGCGGCCGGGGGCGGTAGGTCACAGGGCGAAAAACTGTTTTTT. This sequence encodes CAAGGGRSQGEKLFF.

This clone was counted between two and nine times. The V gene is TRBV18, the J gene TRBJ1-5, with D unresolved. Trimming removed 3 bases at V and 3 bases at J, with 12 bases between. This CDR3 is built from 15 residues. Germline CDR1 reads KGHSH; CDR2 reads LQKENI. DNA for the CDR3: TGTGCCAGCTCACCGATCGCCCTGAACAATCAGCCCCAGCATTTT. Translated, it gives CASSPIALNNQPQHF.

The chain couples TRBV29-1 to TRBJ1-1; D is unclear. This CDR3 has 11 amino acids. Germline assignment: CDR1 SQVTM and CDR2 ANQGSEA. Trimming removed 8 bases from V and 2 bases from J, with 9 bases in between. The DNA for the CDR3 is TGCAGCCCTCGGATCAACACTGAAGCTTTCTTT. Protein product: CSPRINTEAFF. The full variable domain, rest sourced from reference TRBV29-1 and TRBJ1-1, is SAVISQKPSRDICQRGTSLTIQCQVDSQVTMMFWYRQQPGQSLTLIATANQGSEATYESGFVIDKFPISRPNLTFSTLTVSNMSPEDSSIYLCSPRINTEAFFGQGTRLTVV.

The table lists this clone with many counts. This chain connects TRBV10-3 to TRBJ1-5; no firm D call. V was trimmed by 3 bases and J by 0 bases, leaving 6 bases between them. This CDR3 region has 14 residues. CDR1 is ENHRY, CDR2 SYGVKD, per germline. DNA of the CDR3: TGTGCCATCAGTGAAGGGAGTAGCAATCAGCCCCAGCATTTT. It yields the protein CAISEGSSNQPQHF.